The T cell receptor (beta chain) described here comes from a study of identical twins. It was template switching that added a universal primer site, and there were unique molecular identifiers on the cDNA. TCRdb called the 5' RACE reads again in MiXCR, with one record for every CDR3 protein. The data contain more than 650,000 distinct CDR3 sequences, roughly 6% of them singletons. This clonotype was recorded a few times. Its antigen remains unknown. General study results and limits: Memory repertoires showed no such pattern, whereas abundant cord blood beta clonotypes carried fewer insertions. Twins showed weaker excess sharing in their beta out-of-frame sequences.

V was clipped by 3 bases and J by 0 bases, with 10 bases between them. The CDR3 covers 16 residues. Germline V CDR1 and CDR2: SGHRS, YFSETQ. The chain has TRBV5-1 and TRBJ2-6; D possibly corresponds to TRBD1 (5 bases). Sequenced: naive T cells sorted from blood. This clonotype was obtained from a man aged 18 to 29 in good health. The CDR3 DNA sequence: TGCGCCAGCAGCTATAGACAGTTCTCTGGGGCCAACGTCCTGACTTTC. It is translated as CASSYRQFSGANVLTF. Supplemented by reference TRBV5-1 and TRBJ2-6, the full variable domain reads KAGVTQTPRYLIKTRGQQVTLSCSPISGHRSVSWYQQTPGQGLQFLFEYFSETQRNKGNFPGRFSGRQFSNSRSEMNVSTLELGDSALYLCASSYRQFSGANVLTFGAGSRLTVL.